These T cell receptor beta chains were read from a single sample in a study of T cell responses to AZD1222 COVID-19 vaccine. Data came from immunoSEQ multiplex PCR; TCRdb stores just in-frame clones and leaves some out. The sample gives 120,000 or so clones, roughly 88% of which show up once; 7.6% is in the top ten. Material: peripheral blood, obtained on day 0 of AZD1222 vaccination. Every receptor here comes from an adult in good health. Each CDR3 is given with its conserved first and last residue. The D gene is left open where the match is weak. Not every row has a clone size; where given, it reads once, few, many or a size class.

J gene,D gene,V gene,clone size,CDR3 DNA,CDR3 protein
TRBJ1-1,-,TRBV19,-,TGTGCCAGTAGTATAAATCGGGACGATAGGGACACTGAAGCTTTCTTT,CASSINRDDRDTEAFF
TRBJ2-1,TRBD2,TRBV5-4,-,TGTGCCAGCAGCTTGGGAGGACTAGCGGGAGTTATTGAGTTCTTC,CASSLGGLAGVIEFF
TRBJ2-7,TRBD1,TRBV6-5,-,TGTGCCAGCAGCCGTGACAGGGCCTCCTACGAGCAGTACTTC,CASSRDRASYEQYF
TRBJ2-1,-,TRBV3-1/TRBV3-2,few,TGTGCCAGCAGCCTTCGGGACGCTGAGCAGTTCTTC,CASSLRDAEQFF
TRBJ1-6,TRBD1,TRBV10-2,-,TGCGCCAGCAGTGAAGGGACAGGGACTTCACCCCTCCACTTT,CASSEGTGTSPLHF
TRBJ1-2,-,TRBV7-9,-,TGTGCCAGCAGCTTAGGGGCTGGAAACTATGGCTACACCTTC,CASSLGAGNYGYTF
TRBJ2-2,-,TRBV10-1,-,TGCGCCAGCAGCCATGGAGGGGCCGGGGAGCTGTTTTTT,CASSHGGAGELFF
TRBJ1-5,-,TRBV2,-,TGTGCCAGCAGTCCCTTGGGGGGCAATCAGCCCCAGCATTTT,CASSPLGGNQPQHF
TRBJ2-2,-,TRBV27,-,TGTGCCAGCAGTTTATGGGGAGGGGGCTCCGGGGAGCTGTTTTTT,CASSLWGGGSGELFF
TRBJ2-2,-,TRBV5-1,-,TGCGCCAGCATCCCTGGGTCTCTGTTCCAGGCCGGGGAGCTGTTTTTT,CASIPGSLFQAGELFF
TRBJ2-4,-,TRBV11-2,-,TGTGCCAGCAGCTTCGGGTATACGAGTCAAAACATTCAGTACTTC,CASSFGYTSQNIQYF
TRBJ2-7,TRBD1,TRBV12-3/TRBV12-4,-,TGTGCCAGCAGTTCCCGGGACAGGTACGAGCAGTACTTC,CASSSRDRYEQYF
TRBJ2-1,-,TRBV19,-,TGTGCCAGTAGAACGCGGGCAGGGAGGTTCAATGAGCAGTTCTTC,CASRTRAGRFNEQFF
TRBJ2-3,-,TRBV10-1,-,TGCGCCAGCAGTGCAGGGGCAGATACGCAGTATTTT,CASSAGADTQYF
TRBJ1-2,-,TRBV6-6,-,TGTGCCAGCACCCCTCAGGGAGCCTCCGGGGGCTACACCTTC,CASTPQGASGGYTF
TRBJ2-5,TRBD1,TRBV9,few,TGTGCCAGCAGCTCCCAACGGGACAGCCGGTACCAAGAGACCCAGTACTTC,CASSSQRDSRYQETQYF
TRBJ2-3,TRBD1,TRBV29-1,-,TGCAGCGTCCAAGGGGTCCGGGACAGGGGGCGCGCAGATACGCAGTATTTT,CSVQGVRDRGRADTQYF
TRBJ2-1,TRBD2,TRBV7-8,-,TGTGCCAGCAGCTTATACCTAGCGGGAGAGTGGAGGCAGTTCTTC,CASSLYLAGEWRQFF
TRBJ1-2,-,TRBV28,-,TGTGCCAGCAGTACTATAGGAGGAAAAATTGGCTACACCTTC,CASSTIGGKIGYTF
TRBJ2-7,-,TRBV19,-,TGTGCCAGCAAGCCAGGGGCGTCATCCTACGAGCAGTACTTC,CASKPGASSYEQYF
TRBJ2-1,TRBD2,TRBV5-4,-,TGTGCCAGCAGCTTGGCCCAGCGGGGGGACAATGAGCAGTTCTTC,CASSLAQRGDNEQFF
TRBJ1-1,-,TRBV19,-,TGTGCCAGTAGTAAAGACACCTCGAACACTGAAGCTTTCTTT,CASSKDTSNTEAFF
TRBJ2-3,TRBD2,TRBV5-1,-,TGCGCCAGCAGCTTATCTAGCGGGAGGGCCGCAGATACGCAGTATTTT,CASSLSSGRAADTQYF
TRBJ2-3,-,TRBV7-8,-,TGTGCCAGCAGCTTAAGGCTAGGGATAGCGCAGGAGAGGACGCAGTATTTT,CASSLRLGIAQERTQYF
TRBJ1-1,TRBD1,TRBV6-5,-,TGTGCCAGCAGTCAATGGACAGGGCAGAACACTGAAGCTTTCTTT,CASSQWTGQNTEAFF
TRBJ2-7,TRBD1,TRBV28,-,TGTGCCAGCAAGAGGGACAGGGGCTCCTACGAGCAGTACTTC,CASKRDRGSYEQYF
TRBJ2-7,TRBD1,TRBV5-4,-,TGTGCCAGCAGCCCGGCAGGGGGCTACTCCTACGAGCAGTACTTC,CASSPAGGYSYEQYF
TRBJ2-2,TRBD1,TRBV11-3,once,TGTGCCAGCAGCTTAGAAGGTATAGTTAAAGGGACAGGGGAGACCGGGGAGCTGTTTTTT,CASSLEGIVKGTGETGELFF
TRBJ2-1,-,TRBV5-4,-,TGTGCCAGCAGCTTGGGGGCCGAGGATGAGCAGTTCTTC,CASSLGAEDEQFF
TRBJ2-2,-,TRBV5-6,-,TGTGCCAGCAGCGTTGGACAGCTCACCGGGGAGCTGTTTTTT,CASSVGQLTGELFF
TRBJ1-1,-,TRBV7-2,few,TGTGCCAGCAGCCCCCTGGGGGCGGCGGGAGCTTTCTTT,CASSPLGAAGAFF
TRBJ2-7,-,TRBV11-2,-,TGTGCCAGCAGCTTATTGAGGGGATTCTACGAGCAGTACTTC,CASSLLRGFYEQYF
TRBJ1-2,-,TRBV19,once,TGTGCCAGTAGGCGTTGGACGGATAACTATGGCTACACCTTC,CASRRWTDNYGYTF
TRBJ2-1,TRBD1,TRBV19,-,TGTGCCAGTAGCACCGGGACAGGATCGTCCAATGAGCAGTTCTTC,CASSTGTGSSNEQFF
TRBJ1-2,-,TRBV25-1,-,TGTGCCAGCAGCCCACAGGGAATGGGGTATGGCTACACCTTC,CASSPQGMGYGYTF
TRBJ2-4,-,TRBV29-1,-,TGCAGCGCCCGGGACGCAATAGCCAAAAACATTCAGTACTTC,CSARDAIAKNIQYF
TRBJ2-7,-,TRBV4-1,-,TGCGCCAGCAGCCAGGGCGGGACAGTAGGAATCCACGAGCAGTACTTC,CASSQGGTVGIHEQYF
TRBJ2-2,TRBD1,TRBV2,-,TGTGCCAGCACCAAGGACAGGGGGCTTAGCGGGGAGCTGTTTTTT,CASTKDRGLSGELFF
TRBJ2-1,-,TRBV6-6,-,TGTGCCAGCACCATAAACACTGAGCAGTTCTTC,CASTINTEQFF
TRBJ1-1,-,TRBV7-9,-,TGTGCCAGCAGCTGGCTCCAGGACACTGAAGCTTTCTTT,CASSWLQDTEAFF
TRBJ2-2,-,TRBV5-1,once,TGCGCCAGCAGCTTGGGGGGTTCGACCGGGGAGCTGTTTTTT,CASSLGGSTGELFF
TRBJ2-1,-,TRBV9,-,TGTGCCAGCAGCGTAGAAGGGAACTACAATGAGCAGTTCTTC,CASSVEGNYNEQFF
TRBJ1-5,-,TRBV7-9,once,TGTGCCAGCAGCTTAGTAGAGGGGCAGCCCCAGCATTTT,CASSLVEGQPQHF